This T cell receptor beta chain comes out of a study of blood T cell repertoires in COVID-19. In the original processing: Using reference gene primer amplification, nucleated cell counts were estimated. Produced via immunoSEQ multiplex PCR; TCRdb's table is partial and in-frame only. D and trimming come from the DNA, and the V and J calls and clone size come from that table. This table holds some 140,000 clones, around 83% found once. Trimming cost V 1 base and J 5 bases; bases outside gene matches: 10. This CDR3 comprises 16 residues. CDR1 is MGHRA, CDR2 YSYEKL, per germline. The gene calls are TRBV4-1 and TRBJ1-2; 7 nucleotides line up with TRBD1. The TCR sequence derives from a human donor in a cohort sampled during active COVID-19. The material sequenced was peripheral blood. This CDR3 reads CASSQAGTDYRYGYTF. Written as DNA, the CDR3 is TGCGCCAGCAGCCAAGCAGGGACAGATTACAGATATGGCTACACCTTC.